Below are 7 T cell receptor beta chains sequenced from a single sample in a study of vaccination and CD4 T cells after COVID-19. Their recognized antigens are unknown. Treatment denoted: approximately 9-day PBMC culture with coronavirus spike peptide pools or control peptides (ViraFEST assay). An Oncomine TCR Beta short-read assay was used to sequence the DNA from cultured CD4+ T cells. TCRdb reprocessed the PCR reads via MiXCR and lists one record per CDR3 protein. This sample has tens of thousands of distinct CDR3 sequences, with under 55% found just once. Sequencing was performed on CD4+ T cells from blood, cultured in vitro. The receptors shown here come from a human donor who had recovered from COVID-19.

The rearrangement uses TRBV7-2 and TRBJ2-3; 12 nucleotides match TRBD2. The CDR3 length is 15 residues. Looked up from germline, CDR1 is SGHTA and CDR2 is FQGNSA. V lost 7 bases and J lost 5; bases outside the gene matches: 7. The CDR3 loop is CASKTLAGGLDTQYF. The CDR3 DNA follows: TGTGCCAGCAAAACCCTAGCGGGAGGGCTAGATACGCAGTATTTT.

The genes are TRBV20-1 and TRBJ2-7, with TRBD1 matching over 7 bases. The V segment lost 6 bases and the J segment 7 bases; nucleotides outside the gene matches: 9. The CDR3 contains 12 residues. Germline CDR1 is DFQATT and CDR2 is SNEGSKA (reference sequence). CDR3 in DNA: TGCAGTGCGCATACAGGGGATGGTGAGCAGTACTTC. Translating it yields CSAHTGDGEQYF.

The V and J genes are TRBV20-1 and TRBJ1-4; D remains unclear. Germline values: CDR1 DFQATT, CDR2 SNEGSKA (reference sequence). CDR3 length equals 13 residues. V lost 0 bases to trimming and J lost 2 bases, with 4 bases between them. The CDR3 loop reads CSARDVTNEKLFF. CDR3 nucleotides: TGCAGTGCTAGAGACGTGACTAATGAAAAACTGTTTTTT.

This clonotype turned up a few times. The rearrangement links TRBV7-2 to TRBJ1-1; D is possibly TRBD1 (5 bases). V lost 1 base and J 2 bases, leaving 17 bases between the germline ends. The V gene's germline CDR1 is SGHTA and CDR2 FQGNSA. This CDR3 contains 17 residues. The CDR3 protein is CASSLVGAAPTNTEAFF. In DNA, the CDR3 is TGTGCCAGCAGCTTAGTAGGGGCCGCACCAACTAACACTGAAGCTTTCTTT.

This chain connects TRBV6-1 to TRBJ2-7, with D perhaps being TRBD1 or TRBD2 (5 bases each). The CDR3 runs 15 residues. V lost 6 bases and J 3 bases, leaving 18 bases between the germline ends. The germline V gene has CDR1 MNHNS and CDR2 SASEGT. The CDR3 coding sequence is TGTGCCAGCAGACCTCCCCGGGACGGGGTCTACGAGCAGTACTTC. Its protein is CASRPPRDGVYEQYF.

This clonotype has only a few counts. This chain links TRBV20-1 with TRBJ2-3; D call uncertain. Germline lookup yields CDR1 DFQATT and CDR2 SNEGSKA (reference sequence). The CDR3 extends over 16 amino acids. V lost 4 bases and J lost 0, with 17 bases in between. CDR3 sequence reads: CSAKTTYIPSTDTQYF. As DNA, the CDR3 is TGCAGTGCTAAAACTACCTACATTCCTAGCACAGATACGCAGTATTTT.

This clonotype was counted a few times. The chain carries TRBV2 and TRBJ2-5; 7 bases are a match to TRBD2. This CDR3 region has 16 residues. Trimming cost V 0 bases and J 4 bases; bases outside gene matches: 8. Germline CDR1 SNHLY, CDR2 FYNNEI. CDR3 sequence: CASSEAGLAVRETQYF. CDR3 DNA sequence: TGTGCCAGCAGTGAAGCGGGGCTAGCGGTTAGAGAGACCCAGTACTTC.